This T cell receptor beta chain was obtained from a study of blood T cell repertoires in COVID-19. How the authors handled the data: Amplification of reference gene primers provided the estimated nucleated cell counts. Method: immunoSEQ multiplex PCR; TCRdb's copy keeps in-frame clones and lacks some. V and J calls and clone size come straight from that table; D and trimming were deduced from the DNA. The repertoire holds 250,000 to 350,000 clones, with 90% as singletons. The CDR3 length is 15 residues. Germline V CDR1 and CDR2: SQVTM, ANQGSEA. Unmatched junction bases numbered 7, after V lost 3 bases and J lost 0 bases.

Sequencing was carried out using PBMCs or T cells enriched from blood (not recorded which). The chain links TRBV29-1 to TRBJ2-5; 7 bases fit TRBD2. This TCR was recovered from a young woman with acute COVID-19. This CDR3 is CSVELAEAYQETQYF. CDR3 nucleotides: TGCAGCGTTGAGCTAGCGGAGGCGTACCAAGAGACCCAGTACTTC.